This T cell receptor (beta chain) was obtained from a study of PD-1 blockade in classical Hodgkin lymphoma. Concerning this clone: Its antigen is not known.

Relapse after autologous stem cell transplantation occurred in every patient, and brentuximab vedotin exposure varied. From germline, CDR1 is LGHNA and CDR2 YSLEER. The CDR3 runs 16 residues. V shed 0 bases and J shed 0 bases, with 11 bases lying between them. Study-wide results and limits: CD4+ TCR diversity, unlike CD8+, climbed significantly by C4D1. Patients who responded completely had about the same baseline diversity as newly diagnosed patients.

The protocol was immunoSEQ multiplex PCR, while the TCRdb copy is restricted to in-frame clones and leaves out a portion. Of 95,000 to 100,000 clones listed, more than 85% are singletons. The sample in question was peripheral blood mononuclear cells (PBMCs), obtained before the second cycle of nivolumab. The J gene is TRBJ1-1, the V gene TRBV4-3; possibly TRBD1 for D (6 bases). The clonotype was recovered from a human donor with classical Hodgkin lymphoma. This chain's CDR3 is CASSQDKQGMNTEAFF. CDR3 coding DNA: TGCGCCAGCAGCCAAGATAAACAGGGTATGAACACTGAAGCTTTCTTT.